This T cell receptor (beta chain) was sequenced for a study of pediatric ulcerative colitis. The assay was immunoSEQ multiplex PCR, and TCRdb's table has in-frame clones only and misses some. The sample records 45,000 to 75,000 clones, 87% being singletons. Trimming took off 5 bases at V and 3 bases at J, with 11 bases between the two ends. The germline gives CDR1 MNHEY, CDR2 SVGAGI. The CDR3 is 13 amino acids. The chain uses TRBV6-5 and TRBJ2-7; D perhaps matches TRBD1 (5 bases). The clonotype originates from a boy under 18 who was a control in a study of pediatric ulcerative colitis. The sequenced sample was blood. Here the CDR3 reads CASSRQPNYEQYF. CDR3 coding DNA: TGTGCCAGCAGTCGACAGCCCAACTACGAGCAGTACTTC.